This T cell receptor (beta chain) was obtained from a study of blood T cell repertoires in COVID-19 (TCRdb year 2020). With regard to the full study: Samples from collaborators originated in the United States, Italy and Spain and spanned both the acute and convalescent phases of COVID-19. Where available, HLA class I and class II types were taken from metadata supplied by the sample provider and were not determined by assay-based typing. A de-identified subject ID, COVID-19 status, age in years and sex were almost always included in the sample metadata. The repertoires were released in a freely available public database meant as a resource for research on the immune response to SARS-CoV-2. Samples came from the ongoing ImmuneRACE study (first 160 participants) plus 1,254 subjects from 6 global collaborators. The prospective study material was composed of cDNA or gDNA derived from T cells, B-cell-depleted T cells, or PBMCs. Deeply sampled blood TCRbeta repertoires from subjects exposed to, actively infected with, or recovered from COVID-19 were included in the dataset.

After removal of 0 bases from V and 1 base from J, the junction retains 7 bases not matched to a gene. The CDR3 starts with the cysteine, ends with the phenylalanine, and has 17 residues. The read is trimmed to its CDR3 DNA, 51 bases read in frame from base 1. Sequences SGHVS (CDR1) and FQNEAQ (CDR2) are obtained from the germline V gene. In Seattle, one collaborating source enrolled patients while the infection was active and tracked those patients longitudinally over the course of disease. Each collaborating institution followed its own protocols to collect whole blood in K2EDTA tubes. For TCRbeta analysis, collaborators shipped samples in one of three forms: frozen whole blood, isolated PBMCs, or DNA extracted from either of those sample types. On this clone itself: It lacks a known antigen. Base qualities are missing; no much larger clone stands one base away.

The research as a whole found: The amount of clinical and demographic metadata varied by source and participant and was provided uncurated.

TCRbeta CDR3 regions were amplified from genomic DNA by means of the immunoSEQ Assay, a bias-controlled multiplex PCR. In the authors' own workflow: Nucleated cell counts per sample were estimated from amplification of reference gene primers within the assay. To quantify the absolute abundance of each unique TCRbeta CDR3 rearrangement, sequence reads were collapsed and filtered. For each sample, productive Simpson clonality was calculated by taking the square root of Simpson's diversity index across productive rearrangements. The table was pulled from immuneACCESS by TCRdb, which kept in-frame rearrangements only. Such tables lose some clones; where checked, under half of the loss comes from unresolved V genes, and the rest has no known cause. V and J calls and clone size are as listed in that table; D and trimming were resolved from the DNA. The sample includes 150,000 to 200,000 clones, with approximately 92% observed a single time. Together, the top ten hold approximately 4.8% of the sample.

This sequence uses TRBV7-8 and TRBJ2-3, with 7 bases in between that match TRBD2. Source material: peripheral blood. This TCR came from a man aged 25 to 45 with COVID-19, enrolled during active disease. The sequenced DNA is TGTGCCAGCAGCTTAGCGGAGTGGGGAGGGGGCACAGATACGCAGTATTTT. This yields the protein CASSLAEWGGGTDTQYF.